This T cell receptor beta chain was captured by sequencing in a study of response to subunit inactivated influenza vaccine. Study-level findings and limits: There was a suggestion from the authors that each seasonal influenza vaccination recruits few new T cells.

Germline loops: CDR1 DFQATT, CDR2 SNEGSKA (reference sequence). The CDR3 extends over 14 amino acids. V lost 1 base and J lost 7, with 16 bases in between. This clonotype was detected only a few times. The antigen remains unidentified. TCRdb used MiXCR to reprocess the RT-PCR reads, holding one entry per CDR3 protein. This table holds approximately 480,000 distinct CDR3 sequences, approximately 11% found once. This receptor was taken from a man aged 50 to 60 who received an inactivated influenza vaccine. The chain couples TRBV20-1 to TRBJ1-2; perhaps TRBD1 as D (6 bases). Sequencing used PBMCs from blood, obtained 40 to 50 days after vaccination. Written as DNA, the CDR3 is TGCAGTGCTAGAGTCGTAACAGGGAAAGGTGGCTACACCTTC. Residues: CSARVVTGKGGYTF.